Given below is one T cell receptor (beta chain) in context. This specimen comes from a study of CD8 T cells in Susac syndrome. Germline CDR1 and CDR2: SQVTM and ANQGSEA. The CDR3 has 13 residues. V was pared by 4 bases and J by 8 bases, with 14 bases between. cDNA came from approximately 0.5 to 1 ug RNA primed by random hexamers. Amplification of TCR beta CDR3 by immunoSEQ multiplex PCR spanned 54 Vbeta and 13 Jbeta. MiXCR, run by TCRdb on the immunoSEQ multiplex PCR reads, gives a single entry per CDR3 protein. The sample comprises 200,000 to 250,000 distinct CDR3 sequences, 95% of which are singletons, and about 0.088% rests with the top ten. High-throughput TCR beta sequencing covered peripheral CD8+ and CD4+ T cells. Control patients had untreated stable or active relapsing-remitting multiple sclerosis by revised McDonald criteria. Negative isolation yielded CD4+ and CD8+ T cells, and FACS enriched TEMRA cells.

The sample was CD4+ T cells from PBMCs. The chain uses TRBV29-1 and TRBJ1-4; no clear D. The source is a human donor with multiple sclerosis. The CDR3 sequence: CSVVYFAGEKLFF. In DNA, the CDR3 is TGCAGCGTTGTCTATTTCGCCGGCGAAAAACTGTTTTTT.